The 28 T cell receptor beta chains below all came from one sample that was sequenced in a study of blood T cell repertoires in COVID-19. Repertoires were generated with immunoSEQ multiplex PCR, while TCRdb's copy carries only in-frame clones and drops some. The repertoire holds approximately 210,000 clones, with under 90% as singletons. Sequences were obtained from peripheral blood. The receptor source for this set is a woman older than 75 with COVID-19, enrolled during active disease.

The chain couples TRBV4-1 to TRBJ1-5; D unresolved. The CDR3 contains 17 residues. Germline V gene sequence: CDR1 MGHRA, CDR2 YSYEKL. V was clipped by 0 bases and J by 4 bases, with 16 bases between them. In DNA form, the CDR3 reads TGCGCCAGCAGCCAAGAAAGCTTAGGAGGCCCGAATCAGCCCCAGCATTTT. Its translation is CASSQESLGGPNQPQHF.

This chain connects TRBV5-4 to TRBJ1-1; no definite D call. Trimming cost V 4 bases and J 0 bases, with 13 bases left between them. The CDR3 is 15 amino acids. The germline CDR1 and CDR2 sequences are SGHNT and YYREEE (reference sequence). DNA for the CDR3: TGTGCCAGCAGCGTAGCTCGGGGTCTGAACACTGAAGCTTTCTTT. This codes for CASSVARGLNTEAFF.

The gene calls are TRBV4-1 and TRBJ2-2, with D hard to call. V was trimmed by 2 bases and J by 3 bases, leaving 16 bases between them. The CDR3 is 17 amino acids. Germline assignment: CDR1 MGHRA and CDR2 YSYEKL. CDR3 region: CASSQYGEGWDTGELFF. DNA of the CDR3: TGCGCCAGCAGCCAATACGGAGAAGGTTGGGACACCGGGGAGCTGTTTTTT.

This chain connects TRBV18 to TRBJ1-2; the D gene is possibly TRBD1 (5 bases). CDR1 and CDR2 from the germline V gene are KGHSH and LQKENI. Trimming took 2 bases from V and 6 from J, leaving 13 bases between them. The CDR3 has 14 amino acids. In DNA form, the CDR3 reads TGTGCCAGCTCACCAGTCGCGGGGGTGGATGGCTACACCTTC. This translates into CASSPVAGVDGYTF.

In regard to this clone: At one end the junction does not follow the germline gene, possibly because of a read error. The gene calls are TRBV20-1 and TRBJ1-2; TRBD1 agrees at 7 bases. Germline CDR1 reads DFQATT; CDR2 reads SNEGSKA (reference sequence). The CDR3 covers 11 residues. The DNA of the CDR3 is TGCAGTGCTGGGGGGACAGATGGATACACCTTC. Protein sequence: CSAGGTDGYTF.

The CDR3 sequence: CASSLTGTSGRTGELFF. The DNA for the CDR3 is TGTGCCAGCAGTCTCACCGGGACTAGCGGGAGGACCGGGGAGCTGTTTTTT. The chain combines TRBV7-2 with TRBJ2-2; 15 nucleotides align to TRBD2. Germline-derived CDR1 and CDR2 are SGHTA and FQGNSA. The V and J ends lost 6 bases and 5 bases, in that order; junction bases with no gene match: 7. This CDR3 has 17 amino acids.

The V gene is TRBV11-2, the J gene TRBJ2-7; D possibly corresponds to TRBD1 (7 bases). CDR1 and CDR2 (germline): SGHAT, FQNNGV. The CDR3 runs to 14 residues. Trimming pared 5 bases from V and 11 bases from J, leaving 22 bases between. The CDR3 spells CASSPGGRTGAEYF. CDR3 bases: TGTGCCAGCAGCCCAGGGGGACGGACGGGGGCGGAGTACTTC.

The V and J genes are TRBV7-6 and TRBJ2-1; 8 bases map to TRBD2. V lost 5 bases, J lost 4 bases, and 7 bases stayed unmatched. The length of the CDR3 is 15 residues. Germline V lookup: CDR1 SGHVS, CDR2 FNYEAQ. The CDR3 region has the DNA TGTGCCAGCAGCCGAGCGGGAGTTGGGTACAATGAGCAGTTCTTC. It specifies CASSRAGVGYNEQFF.

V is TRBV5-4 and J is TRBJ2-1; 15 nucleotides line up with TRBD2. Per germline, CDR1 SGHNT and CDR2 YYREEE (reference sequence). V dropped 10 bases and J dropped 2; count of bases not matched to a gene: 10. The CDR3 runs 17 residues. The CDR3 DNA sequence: TGTGCCGCAGTGGGACTAGCGGGAGGTAGGACCTACAATGAGCAGTTCTTC. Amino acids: CAAVGLAGGRTYNEQFF. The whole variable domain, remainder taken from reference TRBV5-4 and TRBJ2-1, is ETGVTQSPTHLIKTRGQQVTLRCSSQSGHNTVSWYQQALGQGPQFIFQYYREEENGRGNFPPRFSGLQFPNYSSELNVNALELDDSALYLCAAVGLAGGRTYNEQFFGPGTRLTVL.

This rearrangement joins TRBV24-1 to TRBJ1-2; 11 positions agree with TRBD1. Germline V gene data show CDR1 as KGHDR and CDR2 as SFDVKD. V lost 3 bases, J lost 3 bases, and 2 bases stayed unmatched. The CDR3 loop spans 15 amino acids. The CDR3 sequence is CATSDEDRGHYGYTF. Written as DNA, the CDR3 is TGTGCCACCAGTGATGAGGACAGGGGGCACTATGGCTACACCTTC.

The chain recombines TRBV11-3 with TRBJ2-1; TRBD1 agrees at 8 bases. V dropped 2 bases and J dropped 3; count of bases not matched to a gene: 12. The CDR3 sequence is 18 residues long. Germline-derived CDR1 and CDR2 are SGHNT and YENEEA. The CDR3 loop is CASSLFSRGGTGYNEQFF. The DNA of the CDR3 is TGTGCCAGCAGCTTATTTTCTAGGGGCGGGACAGGCTACAATGAGCAGTTCTTC.

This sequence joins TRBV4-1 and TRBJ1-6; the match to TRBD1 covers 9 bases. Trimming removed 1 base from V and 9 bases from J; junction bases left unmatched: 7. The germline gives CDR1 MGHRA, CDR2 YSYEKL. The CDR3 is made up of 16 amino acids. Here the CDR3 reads CASSQVAGQGGSPLHF. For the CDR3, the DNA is TGCGCCAGCAGCCAAGTAGCGGGACAGGGAGGTTCACCCCTCCACTTT.

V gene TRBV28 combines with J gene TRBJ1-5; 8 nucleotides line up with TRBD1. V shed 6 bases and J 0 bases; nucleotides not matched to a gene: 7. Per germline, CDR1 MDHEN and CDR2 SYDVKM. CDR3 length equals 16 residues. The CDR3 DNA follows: TGTGCCAGCAGGCCCCGGGACAGGTATAGCAATCAGCCCCAGCATTTT. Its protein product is CASRPRDRYSNQPQHF.

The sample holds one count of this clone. As DNA, the CDR3 is TGTGCCAGCAGTTTGGGCCAGCCCCAGTACTTC. As protein: CASSLGQPQYF. The V and J genes are TRBV28 and TRBJ2-5; D is unclear. V lost 3 bases to trimming and J lost 9 bases, with 8 bases between them. Germline V gene data show CDR1 as MDHEN and CDR2 as SYDVKM. CDR3 size: 11 residues.

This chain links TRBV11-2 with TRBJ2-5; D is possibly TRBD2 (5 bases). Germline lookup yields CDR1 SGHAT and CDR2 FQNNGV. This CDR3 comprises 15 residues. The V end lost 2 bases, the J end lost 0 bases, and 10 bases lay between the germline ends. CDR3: CASSLPRGYQETQYF. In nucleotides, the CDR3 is TGTGCCAGCAGCTTACCAAGAGGGTACCAAGAGACCCAGTACTTC.

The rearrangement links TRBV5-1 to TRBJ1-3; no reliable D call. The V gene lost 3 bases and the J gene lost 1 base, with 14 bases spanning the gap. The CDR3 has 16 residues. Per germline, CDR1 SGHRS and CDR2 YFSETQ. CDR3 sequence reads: CASSSSPVVSGNTIYF. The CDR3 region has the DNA TGCGCCAGCAGCTCGTCCCCAGTGGTTTCTGGAAACACCATATATTTT.

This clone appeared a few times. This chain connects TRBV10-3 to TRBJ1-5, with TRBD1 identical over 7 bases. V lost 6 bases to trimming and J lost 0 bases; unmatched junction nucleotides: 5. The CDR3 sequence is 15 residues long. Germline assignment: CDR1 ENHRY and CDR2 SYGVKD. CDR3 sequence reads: CAISRQGPSNQPQHF. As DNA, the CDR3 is TGTGCCATCAGCCGACAGGGCCCTAGCAATCAGCCCCAGCATTTT.

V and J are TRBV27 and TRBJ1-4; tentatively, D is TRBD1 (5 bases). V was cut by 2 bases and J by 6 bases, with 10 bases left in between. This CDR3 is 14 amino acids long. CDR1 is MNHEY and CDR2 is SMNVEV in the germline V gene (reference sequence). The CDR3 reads CASSLRWGDEKLFF. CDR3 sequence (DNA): TGTGCCAGCAGTTTAAGGTGGGGGGATGAAAAACTGTTTTTT.

The chain's CDR3 is CASSQDVQVSQPQHF. CDR3 DNA sequence: TGCGCCAGCAGCCAAGACGTTCAGGTCTCTCAGCCCCAGCATTTT. This chain links TRBV4-1 with TRBJ1-5; the D is unclear. The CDR3 length is 15 residues. The V and J ends lost 0 bases and 6 bases respectively, with 12 bases between them. The germline V gene has CDR1 MGHRA and CDR2 YSYEKL.

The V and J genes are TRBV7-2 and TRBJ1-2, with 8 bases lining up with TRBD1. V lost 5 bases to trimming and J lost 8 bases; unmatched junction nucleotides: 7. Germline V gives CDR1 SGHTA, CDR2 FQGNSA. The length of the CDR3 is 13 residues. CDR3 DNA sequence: TGTGCCAGCAGCCTGGACAGGGCGGGCGGCTACACCTTC. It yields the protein CASSLDRAGGYTF.

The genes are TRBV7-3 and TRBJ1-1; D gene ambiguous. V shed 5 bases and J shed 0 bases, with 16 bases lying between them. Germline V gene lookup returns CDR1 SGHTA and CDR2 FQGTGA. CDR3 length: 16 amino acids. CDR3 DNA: TGTGCCAGCAGCCAGACGGGTGGCCAGTTGAACACTGAAGCTTTCTTT. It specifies CASSQTGGQLNTEAFF.

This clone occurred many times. CDR3 DNA sequence: TGCGCCAGCAGCTTGGGGTCCGTAGGGAGCGATAATTCACCCCTCCACTTT. This gives the protein CASSLGSVGSDNSPLHF. This sequence joins TRBV5-1 and TRBJ1-6; D is undetermined. The CDR3 loop spans 17 amino acids. The germline V gene encodes CDR1 SGHRS and CDR2 YFSETQ. V gave up 0 bases and J gave up 5 bases, with 15 bases separating them.

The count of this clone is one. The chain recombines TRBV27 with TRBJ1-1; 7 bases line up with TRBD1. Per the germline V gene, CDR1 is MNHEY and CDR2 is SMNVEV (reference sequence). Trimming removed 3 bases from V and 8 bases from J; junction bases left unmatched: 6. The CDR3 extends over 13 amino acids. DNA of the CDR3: TGTGCCAGCAGTTTCAACAGGGGACTCGAAGCTTTCTTT. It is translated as CASSFNRGLEAFF.

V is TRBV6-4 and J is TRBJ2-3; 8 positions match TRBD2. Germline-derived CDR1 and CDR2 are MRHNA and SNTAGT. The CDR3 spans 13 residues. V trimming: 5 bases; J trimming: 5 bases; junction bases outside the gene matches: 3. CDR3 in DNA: TGTGCCAGCAGTAGCGGGAGATTAGATACGCAGTATTTT. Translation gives CASSSGRLDTQYF.

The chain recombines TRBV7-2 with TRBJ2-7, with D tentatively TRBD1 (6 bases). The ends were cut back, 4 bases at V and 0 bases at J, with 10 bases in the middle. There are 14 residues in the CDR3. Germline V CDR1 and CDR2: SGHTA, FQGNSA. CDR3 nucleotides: TGTGCCAGCAGCTCGGACAGATACTCCTACGAGCAGTACTTC. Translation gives CASSSDRYSYEQYF.

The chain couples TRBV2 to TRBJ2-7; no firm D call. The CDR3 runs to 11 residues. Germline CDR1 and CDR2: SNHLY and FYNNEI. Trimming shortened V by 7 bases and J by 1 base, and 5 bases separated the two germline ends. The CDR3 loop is CASTYSYEQYF. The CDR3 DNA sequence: TGTGCCAGCACCTATTCCTACGAGCAGTACTTC. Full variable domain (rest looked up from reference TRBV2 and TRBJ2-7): EPEVTQTPSHQVTQMGQEVILRCVPISNHLYFYWYRQILGQKVEFLVSFYNNEISEKSEIFDDQFSVERPDGSNFTLKIRSTKLEDSAMYFCASTYSYEQYFGPGTRLTVT.

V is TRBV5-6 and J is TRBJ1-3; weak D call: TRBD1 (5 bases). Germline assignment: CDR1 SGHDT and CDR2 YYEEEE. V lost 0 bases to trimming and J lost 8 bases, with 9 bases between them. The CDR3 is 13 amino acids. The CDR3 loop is CASSLGREHTIYF. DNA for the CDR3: TGTGCCAGCAGCTTGGGCAGGGAACACACCATATATTTT.

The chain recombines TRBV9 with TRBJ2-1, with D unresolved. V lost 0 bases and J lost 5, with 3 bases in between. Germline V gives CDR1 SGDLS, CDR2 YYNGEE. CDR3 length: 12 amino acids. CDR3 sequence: CASSVADNEQFF. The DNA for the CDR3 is TGTGCCAGCAGCGTAGCGGACAATGAGCAGTTCTTC.